These 25 T cell receptor beta chains share one sample of origin, sequenced in a study of neurological immune-mediated disorders. One entry per CDR3 protein, called by TCRdb with MiXCR from the 5' RACE reads. Of about 55,000 distinct CDR3 sequences in the sample, approximately 4.4% were seen once. Input material: PBMCs. These receptors came from a man aged 45-65 years with multiple sclerosis.

This chain uses TRBV20-1 with TRBJ2-7; TRBD1 matches at 7 bases. The CDR3 totals 13 residues. V dropped 2 bases and J dropped 4; count of bases not matched to a gene: 5. The germline gives CDR1 DFQATT, CDR2 SNEGSKA (reference sequence). CDR3 residues: CSARKDRVYEQYF. CDR3 nucleotides: TGCAGTGCTAGAAAAGACAGGGTGTACGAGCAGTACTTC.

This clonotype was observed many times. The J gene is TRBJ1-6, the V gene TRBV4-2; a possible D gene is TRBD1 (6 bases). V was trimmed by 8 bases and J by 7 bases, leaving 9 bases between them. CDR1 is LGHNA and CDR2 is YNFKEQ in the germline V gene. The CDR3 has 12 residues. This CDR3 is CASGQTNSPLHF. DNA for the CDR3: TGTGCCAGCGGACAGACCAATTCACCCCTCCACTTT.

V gene TRBV12-3 or TRBV12-4 combines with J gene TRBJ2-7; D is possibly TRBD1 or TRBD2 (5 bases each). The CDR3 loop spans 14 amino acids. The ends were cut back, 5 bases at V and 2 bases at J, with 13 bases in the middle. The CDR3 sequence: CASSPRDGTYEQYF. The CDR3 DNA is TGTGCCAGCAGTCCCCGGGACGGAACCTACGAGCAGTACTTC.

This clonotype showed up many times. The genes are TRBV20-1 and TRBJ1-5, with TRBD1 as a possible D gene (6 bases). The V end was cut by 1 base, the J end by 6 bases, with 22 bases between. Germline CDR1 and CDR2: DFQATT and SNEGSKA (reference sequence). The CDR3 totals 17 residues. The CDR3 nucleotides read TGCAGTGCTAGAGGATCAGCTGGTGGGGGGCTAGGTCAGCCCCAGCATTTT. It encodes CSARGSAGGGLGQPQHF.

This clonotype was observed many times. The DNA for the CDR3 is TGTGCCAGCGACGGGACACGTAGCGGGAGGCGGACCAACGAGCAGTACTTC. As protein: CASDGTRSGRRTNEQYF. V is TRBV2 and J is TRBJ2-7, with 10 bases matching TRBD2. The germline gives CDR1 SNHLY, CDR2 FYNNEI. The CDR3 runs to 17 residues. V was clipped by 8 bases and J by 5 bases; unmatched bases: 18.

This clonotype was counted ten times or more. The chain recombines TRBV20-1 with TRBJ2-7; TRBD1 might be the D (6 bases). CDR3 length: 11 amino acids. CDR1 DFQATT and CDR2 SNEGSKA come from the germline V gene (reference sequence). The V gene lost 6 bases and the J gene lost 6 bases, with 12 bases spanning the gap. CDR3 bases: TGCAGTGCCAAACAGGGTTTCGAGCAGTACTTC. It yields the protein CSAKQGFEQYF.

Ten or more counts support this clonotype. J is TRBJ1-2 and V is TRBV29-1; possibly TRBD1 for D (5 bases). This CDR3 comprises 11 residues. The V end lost 6 bases, the J end lost 5 bases, and 10 bases lay between the germline ends. Germline CDR1 and CDR2: SQVTM and ANQGSEA. The CDR3 DNA reads TGCAGCGTCTCTGACAGTTATGGCTACACCTTC. Translated: CSVSDSYGYTF.

This clonotype was seen ten or more times. J is TRBJ2-1 and V is TRBV4-1; TRBD2 agrees at 7 bases. Unmatched junction bases numbered 13, after V lost 1 base and J lost 4 bases. Germline CDR1 MGHRA, CDR2 YSYEKL. CDR3 length equals 18 residues. The CDR3 nucleotides are TGCGCCAGCAGCCAAGGGAGGGGAGCTAGCGGAGTGTACAATGAGCAGTTCTTC. This sequence encodes CASSQGRGASGVYNEQFF.

This clonotype was seen many times. This chain connects TRBV20-1 to TRBJ2-1, with D possibly matching TRBD2 (6 bases). Trimming removed 3 bases at V and 6 bases at J, with 12 bases between. The germline CDR1 and CDR2 sequences are DFQATT and SNEGSKA (reference sequence). CDR3 length: 13 amino acids. This chain's CDR3 is CSASSGGTNEQFF. The DNA of the CDR3 is TGCAGTGCTAGTAGTGGGGGGACCAATGAGCAGTTCTTC.

This clonotype appeared many times. The rearrangement links TRBV4-1 to TRBJ1-6, with TRBD1 identical over 10 bases. The CDR3 runs 18 residues. Unmatched junction bases numbered 6, after V lost 0 bases and J lost 4 bases. The germline gives CDR1 MGHRA, CDR2 YSYEKL. The CDR3 DNA is TGCGCCAGCAGCCAAGATGTGGGACAGGGGAGGTATAATTCACCCCTCCACTTT. It is translated as CASSQDVGQGRYNSPLHF.

The chain has TRBV7-2 and TRBJ1-4; tentative D call: TRBD1 (6 bases). V lost 5 bases to trimming and J lost 3 bases, with 10 bases between them. The V gene's germline CDR1 is SGHTA and CDR2 FQGNSA. The CDR3 is made up of 14 amino acids. The CDR3 sequence is CASSPAGANEKLFF. Written as DNA, the CDR3 is TGTGCCAGCAGCCCAGCAGGGGCTAATGAAAAACTGTTTTTT.

This clonotype has ten or more counts. This chain joins TRBV12-3 or TRBV12-4 and TRBJ1-3; the D gene is possibly TRBD1 (5 bases). V lost 4 bases to trimming and J lost 1 base, with 8 bases between them. The CDR3 has 14 amino acids. The CDR3 is CASSSRDSGNTIYF. The CDR3 DNA follows: TGTGCCAGCAGTTCCAGGGATTCTGGAAACACCATATATTTT.

This clonotype was detected ten times or more. The chain combines TRBV10-3 with TRBJ2-3; TRBD2 is a possible D gene (5 bases). Germline V gene lookup returns CDR1 ENHRY and CDR2 SYGVKD. Trimming removed 3 bases at V and 2 bases at J, with 9 bases between. The CDR3 has 14 residues. The CDR3 spells CAISDPGLTDTQYF. CDR3 coding DNA: TGTGCCATCAGTGACCCCGGACTCACAGATACGCAGTATTTT.

This clonotype was observed at least ten times. The J gene is TRBJ1-5, the V gene TRBV29-1; no firm D call. Germline V gene data show CDR1 as SQVTM and CDR2 as ANQGSEA. V was shortened by 4 bases and J by 6 bases, with 13 bases between the two germline ends. The length of the CDR3 is 13 residues. The CDR3 nucleotides read TGCAGCGTTGTTGGGGATGGCACTCAGCCCCAGCATTTT. Its protein product is CSVVGDGTQPQHF.

This clonotype is categorized as large. This sequence joins TRBV5-1 and TRBJ2-1; D gene ambiguous. Per the germline V gene, CDR1 is SGHRS and CDR2 is YFSETQ. This CDR3 has 11 amino acids. V lost 3 bases, J lost 9 bases, and 7 bases lay in between. DNA of the CDR3: TGCGCCAGCAGCTACAGCTCTGAGCAGTTCTTC. Protein product: CASSYSSEQFF.

This clonotype was seen many times. The chain has TRBV25-1 and TRBJ2-7; D might be TRBD1 or TRBD2, each matching 5 bases. Trimming removed 6 bases from V and 7 bases from J, with 19 bases in between. The CDR3 spans 14 residues. Germline V gene data show CDR1 as MGHDK and CDR2 as SYGVNS. This CDR3 is CASRDPGTVEEQYF. As DNA, the CDR3 is TGTGCCAGCAGAGACCCTGGGACCGTGGAAGAGCAGTACTTC.

This clonotype is judged medium-sized. This chain connects TRBV4-1 to TRBJ2-3, with 7 bases fitting TRBD2. The ends lost 4 bases at V and 2 bases at J; junction bases unmatched: 12. This CDR3 spans 17 amino acids. The germline CDR1 and CDR2 sequences are MGHRA and YSYEKL. The CDR3 reads CASSLRLRLAYTDTQYF. CDR3 in DNA: TGCGCCAGCAGCCTCCGGCTTAGACTAGCCTACACAGATACGCAGTATTTT.

This clonotype was detected a few times. A read error is possible here, since a much larger clone lies one base away. The gene calls are TRBV7-6 and TRBJ1-1, with 8 bases fitting TRBD1. After removal of 5 bases from V and 1 base from J, the junction contained 6 bases not matched to a gene. The CDR3 is 15 residues long. Germline lookup yields CDR1 SGHVS and CDR2 FNYEAQ. As DNA, the CDR3 is TGTGCCAGCAGCGAGCACAGGGGGACGAACACTGAAGCTTTCTTT. Amino acids: CASSEHRGTNTEAFF.

This clonotype was recorded at least ten times. The rearrangement joins TRBV20-1 to TRBJ2-1; 12 bases are shared with TRBD2. The CDR3 consists of 16 residues. Germline V gene data show CDR1 as DFQATT and CDR2 as SNEGSKA (reference sequence). The ends lost 4 bases at V and 4 bases at J; junction bases unmatched: 8. The CDR3 sequence: CSAMGRLAGVYNEQFF. CDR3 coding DNA: TGCAGTGCTATGGGTCGACTAGCGGGAGTTTACAATGAGCAGTTCTTC.

This clonotype was detected ten times or more. This chain uses TRBV5-8 with TRBJ2-2; D is undetermined. V lost 1 base to trimming and J lost 4 bases, with 5 bases between them. The CDR3 covers 13 residues. In germline, CDR1 is SGHTS, CDR2 YDEGEE. The CDR3 protein is CASSLFGTGELFF. Here the CDR3 DNA reads TGTGCCAGCAGCTTGTTTGGCACCGGGGAGCTGTTTTTT.

There are a few counts of this clonotype. The genes are TRBV7-9 and TRBJ2-5; D may be TRBD1 (5 bases). Trimming shortened V by 7 bases and J by 0 bases, and 18 bases separated the two germline ends. Germline V gives CDR1 SEHNR, CDR2 FQNEAQ (reference sequence). CDR3 size: 16 residues. The CDR3 DNA reads as TGTGCCAGCATACAACAAGGGGCTATCAACCAAGAGACCCAGTACTTC. Protein sequence: CASIQQGAINQETQYF.

The sample holds many counts of this clonotype. This sequence joins TRBV20-1 and TRBJ2-1; D is undetermined. CDR3 length equals 13 residues. The germline V and J ends were trimmed by 0 bases and 2 bases, with 5 bases remaining between them. Germline CDR1 DFQATT, CDR2 SNEGSKA (reference sequence). CDR3 sequence: CSARDDTYNEQFF. The CDR3 region has the DNA TGCAGTGCTAGAGACGACACCTACAATGAGCAGTTCTTC.

This clonotype was recorded many times. This rearrangement joins TRBV20-1 to TRBJ1-2; possible D gene TRBD1, 6 bases. The CDR3 runs to 15 residues. Germline V lookup: CDR1 DFQATT, CDR2 SNEGSKA (reference sequence). Trimming pared 1 base from V and 2 bases from J, leaving 14 bases between. DNA of the CDR3: TGCAGTGCTAGAGCCAGGGGAGGGCTCAACTATGGCTACACCTTC. This codes for CSARARGGLNYGYTF.

This rearrangement joins TRBV6-5 to TRBJ2-7, with D possibly being TRBD1 (6 bases). The CDR3 totals 15 residues. CDR1 is MNHEY and CDR2 is SVGAGI in the germline V gene. Trimming removed 4 bases at V and 2 bases at J, with 15 bases between. In DNA form, the CDR3 reads TGTGCCAGCAGTTCAAACAGGGAATACCCCTACGAGCAGTACTTC. Its protein product is CASSSNREYPYEQYF.

At least ten counts were recorded for this clonotype. The genes are TRBV20-1 and TRBJ2-3, with D unresolved. Trimming left V 0 bases short and J 0 bases short, with 4 bases between. CDR1 is DFQATT, CDR2 SNEGSKA, per germline (reference sequence). The length of the CDR3 is 13 residues. The CDR3 DNA is TGCAGTGCTAGAGAGGCGAGCACAGATACGCAGTATTTT. Translation gives CSAREASTDTQYF.